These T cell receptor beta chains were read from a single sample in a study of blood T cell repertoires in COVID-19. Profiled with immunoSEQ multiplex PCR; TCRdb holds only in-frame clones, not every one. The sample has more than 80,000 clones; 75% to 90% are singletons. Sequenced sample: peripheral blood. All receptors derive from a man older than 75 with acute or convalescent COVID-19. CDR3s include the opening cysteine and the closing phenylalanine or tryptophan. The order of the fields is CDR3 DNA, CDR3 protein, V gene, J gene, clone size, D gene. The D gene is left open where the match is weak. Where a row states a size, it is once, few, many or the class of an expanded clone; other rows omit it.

DNA: TGTGCCACCAGCAGGACTAGCGGGACGGGTAATGAGCAGTTCTTC
CDR3: CATSRTSGTGNEQFF
V: TRBV15
J: TRBJ2-1
size: .
D: TRBD2

DNA: TGTGCCAGCTCACCCGGACAGGGTTCAAAGAACACTGAAGCTTTCTTT
CDR3: CASSPGQGSKNTEAFF
V: TRBV18
J: TRBJ1-1
size: .
D: TRBD1

DNA: TGTGCCAGCAGCCAATTTGAGCCTGGGGCCAACGTCCTGACTTTC
CDR3: CASSQFEPGANVLTF
V: TRBV2
J: TRBJ2-6
size: .
D: .

DNA: TGTGCCATCAGCGCGACAGGGGTCAGCTATGGCTACACCTTC
CDR3: CAISATGVSYGYTF
V: TRBV10-3
J: TRBJ1-2
size: .
D: TRBD1

DNA: TGTGCCAGCTCACTAGCGGGAGGGTACGAGCAGTACTTC
CDR3: CASSLAGGYEQYF
V: TRBV18
J: TRBJ2-7
size: .
D: TRBD2

DNA: TGTGCCAGCAGCCGAGGAGGCGTTTCCGAGCAGTACTTC
CDR3: CASSRGGVSEQYF
V: TRBV7-8
J: TRBJ2-7
size: .
D: .

DNA: TGTGCCACCAGTAGCCCCAACCAAGAGACCCAGTACTTC
CDR3: CATSSPNQETQYF
V: TRBV24-1
J: TRBJ2-5
size: .
D: .

DNA: TGCGCCAGCAGCCCAGCCTCTAGCGGGACCAACTACGAGCAGTACTTC
CDR3: CASSPASSGTNYEQYF
V: TRBV5-1
J: TRBJ2-7
size: .
D: TRBD2

DNA: TGCGCCAGCAGCTTAACAGGGAACACTGAAGCTTTCTTT
CDR3: CASSLTGNTEAFF
V: TRBV5-1
J: TRBJ1-1
size: .
D: .

DNA: TGTGCCAGCAGCGTTCGGACTAGCGGCACCGGGGAGCTGTTTTTT
CDR3: CASSVRTSGTGELFF
V: TRBV9
J: TRBJ2-2
size: .
D: TRBD2

DNA: TGTGCCAGCAAAGGGACAGGGAATTCACCCCTCCACTTT
CDR3: CASKGTGNSPLHF
V: TRBV12-3/TRBV12-4
J: TRBJ1-6
size: .
D: TRBD1

DNA: TGTGCCAGCAGCCAAGGGGAGAGCCTTGGGCAGTATTTT
CDR3: CASSQGESLGQYF
V: TRBV3-1/TRBV3-2
J: TRBJ2-3
size: .
D: .

DNA: TGTGCCAGCAGATCAAGCGGGAACGGCTACGAGCAGTACTTC
CDR3: CASRSSGNGYEQYF
V: TRBV6-5
J: TRBJ2-7
size: .
D: TRBD2

DNA: TGTGCCAGCAGCGAAGGGACAGGACGCAGCAATCAGCCCCAGCATTTT
CDR3: CASSEGTGRSNQPQHF
V: TRBV5-6
J: TRBJ1-5
size: .
D: TRBD1

DNA: TGCAGCGTTGAACTCACAGATACGCAGTATTTT
CDR3: CSVELTDTQYF
V: TRBV29-1
J: TRBJ2-3
size: .
D: .

DNA: TGTGCCAGCAGGTCCCAGCATGGGGCGGTAGATAATTCACCCCTCCACTTT
CDR3: CASRSQHGAVDNSPLHF
V: TRBV28
J: TRBJ1-6
size: few
D: .

DNA: TGTGCCAGTAGTATAGGGAGGGAAGCCGAGCAGTACTTC
CDR3: CASSIGREAEQYF
V: TRBV19
J: TRBJ2-7
size: .
D: .

DNA: TGCGCCAGCAGCTTGGATACTAGCGGGGCCTACGAGCAGTACTTC
CDR3: CASSLDTSGAYEQYF
V: TRBV5-1
J: TRBJ2-7
size: .
D: TRBD2

DNA: TGTGCCAGCAGTTTTTACAGGGCTGGGAACACTGAAGCTTTCTTT
CDR3: CASSFYRAGNTEAFF
V: TRBV28
J: TRBJ1-1
size: .
D: .

DNA: TGTGCCAGCAGCCCCGGGACTAGGGCGGGGGCCAACGTCCTGACTTTC
CDR3: CASSPGTRAGANVLTF
V: TRBV7-9
J: TRBJ2-6
size: .
D: TRBD2

DNA: TGCAGCGTTGAGCGGGGCGGAGGCTACACCTTC
CDR3: CSVERGGGYTF
V: TRBV29-1
J: TRBJ1-2
size: .
D: .

DNA: TGTGCCAGCAGCTTGGTCAGGGGAAGCACCGGGGAGCTGTTTTTT
CDR3: CASSLVRGSTGELFF
V: TRBV5-4
J: TRBJ2-2
size: .
D: .

DNA: TGTGCCAGCAGTTCCCCCCCATCCTACGAGCAGTACTTC
CDR3: CASSSPPSYEQYF
V: TRBV28
J: TRBJ2-7
size: .
D: .

DNA: TGTGCCAGCAGTCAACAGGGGACTGAAGCTTTCTTT
CDR3: CASSQQGTEAFF
V: TRBV28
J: TRBJ1-1
size: few
D: TRBD1

DNA: TGTGCCAGCAGCCTTAGGGGGGATACGCAGTATTTT
CDR3: CASSLRGDTQYF
V: TRBV3-1/TRBV3-2
J: TRBJ2-3
size: .
D: .

DNA: TGTGCCAGTAGTTCCTCACTAGCGGGACAGGGAGCCTACGAGCAGTACTTC
CDR3: CASSSSLAGQGAYEQYF
V: TRBV19
J: TRBJ2-7
size: once
D: .

DNA: TGTGCCAGCAGCCAGGGACTAGCGGAGTTCTACGAGCAGTACTTC
CDR3: CASSQGLAEFYEQYF
V: TRBV6-5
J: TRBJ2-7
size: .
D: TRBD2

DNA: TGCAGTGCTAGTACGGCGGGAGGTAGCTCCTACAATGAGCAGTTCTTC
CDR3: CSASTAGGSSYNEQFF
V: TRBV20-1
J: TRBJ2-1
size: .
D: TRBD2

DNA: TGTGCCAGCAGCAAGGGGACTAGCGGGAGGACCTACGAGCAGTACTTC
CDR3: CASSKGTSGRTYEQYF
V: TRBV7-6
J: TRBJ2-7
size: .
D: TRBD2

DNA: TGTGGGTCGGGCGAAGGGAGTAAATTCCTCCACTTT
CDR3: CGSGEGSKFLHF
V: TRBV28
J: TRBJ1-6
size: .
D: .

DNA: TGCGCCAGCAGCTTGGTCGGGGAGACCCAGTACTTC
CDR3: CASSLVGETQYF
V: TRBV5-1
J: TRBJ2-5
size: .
D: .

DNA: TGTGCCAGCAGCAAAGGTCTTAGCGGGACGGTGACCTACGAGCAGTACTTC
CDR3: CASSKGLSGTVTYEQYF
V: TRBV21-1
J: TRBJ2-7
size: .
D: .

DNA: TGTGCCAGCAGCTTGACGCGGGTCGGCACCGGGGAGCTGTTTTTT
CDR3: CASSLTRVGTGELFF
V: TRBV5-4
J: TRBJ2-2
size: once
D: .

DNA: TGCGCCAGCAGAACGATGGGGGGGGCCTCTGGGGCCAACGTCCTGACTTTC
CDR3: CASRTMGGASGANVLTF
V: TRBV10-1
J: TRBJ2-6
size: .
D: .

DNA: TGTGCCAGCAGCTCCCCGGGGGACAGCTACTACAATGAGCAGTTCTTC
CDR3: CASSSPGDSYYNEQFF
V: TRBV11-1
J: TRBJ2-1
size: .
D: .

DNA: TGTGCCAGTAGTATGGGGAGGTTGGATGAGCAGTTCTTC
CDR3: CASSMGRLDEQFF
V: TRBV19
J: TRBJ2-1
size: .
D: .

DNA: TGTGCCAGCAGCCCCATGACACAGGGGGCCGGAAACACCATATATTTT
CDR3: CASSPMTQGAGNTIYF
V: TRBV7-8
J: TRBJ1-3
size: .
D: TRBD1

DNA: TGTGCCAGCAGCCTCGGGACTAGGGGGATTGAGCAGTTCTTC
CDR3: CASSLGTRGIEQFF
V: TRBV14
J: TRBJ2-1
size: .
D: TRBD2

DNA: TGTGCCAGCAGGGCTGACACGTACCAAGAGACCCAGTACTTC
CDR3: CASRADTYQETQYF
V: TRBV28
J: TRBJ2-5
size: .
D: .

DNA: TGCGCCAGCAGCCAACAAGAGACCCAGTACTTC
CDR3: CASSQQETQYF
V: TRBV5-1
J: TRBJ2-5
size: once
D: .

DNA: TGTGCCAGCAGCTTATTAGGGGTATCAGGGGAGACCCAGTACTTC
CDR3: CASSLLGVSGETQYF
V: TRBV11-2
J: TRBJ2-5
size: .
D: .

DNA: TGCGCCAGCAGCTTGGTTTCGGGGAGCACCGGGGAGCTGTTTTTT
CDR3: CASSLVSGSTGELFF
V: TRBV5-1
J: TRBJ2-2
size: .
D: .

DNA: TGTGCCAGCAGTGAAGTACGATGGCGGGGAAATCAGCCCCAGCATTTT
CDR3: CASSEVRWRGNQPQHF
V: TRBV6-1
J: TRBJ1-5
size: .
D: .

DNA: TGTGCCAGCAGCTTGCTGGGGGCCCTCGACAATGAGCAGTTCTTC
CDR3: CASSLLGALDNEQFF
V: TRBV5-5
J: TRBJ2-1
size: .
D: .

DNA: TGTGCCAGCAGTGAGTCTCTAGCTGAGCAGTACTTC
CDR3: CASSESLAEQYF
V: TRBV2
J: TRBJ2-7
size: .
D: .

DNA: TGTGCCGCCCACGGAGCCTCCTATAATTCACCCCTCCACTTT
CDR3: CAAHGASYNSPLHF
V: TRBV28
J: TRBJ1-6
size: .
D: .

DNA: TGTGCCAGCAGCGAACGTCCCGGGACAGGGACGATAGACTACGAGCAGTACTTC
CDR3: CASSERPGTGTIDYEQYF
V: TRBV21-1
J: TRBJ2-7
size: .
D: .

DNA: TGTGCCAGCAGTTACGGCGGAACAACTAATGAAAAACTGTTTTTT
CDR3: CASSYGGTTNEKLFF
V: TRBV6-2/TRBV6-3
J: TRBJ1-4
size: .
D: .

DNA: TGCGCCAGCAGCCAGACGACAGGTTCGGGCTCCTATAATTCACCCCTCCACTTT
CDR3: CASSQTTGSGSYNSPLHF
V: TRBV5-1
J: TRBJ1-6
size: .
D: .

DNA: TGCAGCGTTAGCCAAACGTACCAAGAGACCCAGTACTTC
CDR3: CSVSQTYQETQYF
V: TRBV29-1
J: TRBJ2-5
size: .
D: .

DNA: TGCAGCGTTGGCGGCGGGGGGAACACTGAAGCTTTCTTT
CDR3: CSVGGGGNTEAFF
V: TRBV29-1
J: TRBJ1-1
size: .
D: .

DNA: TGCGCCAGCAGTCCCGGGACTAGCGGCTCTTACGAGCAGTACTTC
CDR3: CASSPGTSGSYEQYF
V: TRBV23-1
J: TRBJ2-7
size: once
D: TRBD2

DNA: TGTGCCAGCCGACTAGCGGGAGCTATTGAGCAGTTCTTC
CDR3: CASRLAGAIEQFF
V: TRBV19
J: TRBJ2-1
size: .
D: TRBD2

DNA: TGCAGTGCAACCTTCGGGGAGACCCAGTACTTC
CDR3: CSATFGETQYF
V: TRBV20-1
J: TRBJ2-5
size: few
D: .

DNA: TGTGCCACTCGACTCGGGACAGGGGGCGACTATGGCTACACCTTC
CDR3: CATRLGTGGDYGYTF
V: TRBV19
J: TRBJ1-2
size: .
D: TRBD1